A selection of T cell receptor beta chains follows, all from one sample in a study of cytotoxic CD8 clonotypes in ibrutinib-treated CLL. Sequenced by immunoSEQ multiplex PCR; TCRdb stores in-frame clones only, minus some. In the table there are approximately 300,000 clones, about 80% of which are singletons. The sample was PBMCs, taken before ibrutinib treatment. These receptors were taken from a human donor with chronic lymphocytic leukemia. CDR3s include the opening cysteine and the closing phenylalanine or tryptophan. The D gene is left open where the match is weak. The listing skips clone size in some rows; elsewhere it reads once, few, many or a size class.

v_gene,j_gene,abundance,d_gene,CDR3nt,CDR3aa
TRBV7-3,TRBJ2-5,few,TRBD1,TGTGCCAGCAGCTTATCCGGGACAGTTGAAGAGACCCAGTACTTC,CASSLSGTVEETQYF
TRBV7-9,TRBJ2-1,NA,TRBD2,TGTGCCAGCAGCACTACAGCGGGAGGGCCCAATGAGCAGTTCTTC,CASSTTAGGPNEQFF
TRBV7-9,TRBJ2-7,NA,TRBD2,TGTGCCAGCAGCACGGGACTATTATACGAGCAGTACTTC,CASSTGLLYEQYF
TRBV18,TRBJ2-3,NA,NA,TGTGCCAGCTCCCTCCTTGCGGCGCGCCCCGCAGATACGCAGTATTTT,CASSLLAARPADTQYF
TRBV29-1,TRBJ2-5,once,NA,TGCAGCGTTGACGGGGGCTCCGCAGAGACCCAGTACTTC,CSVDGGSAETQYF
TRBV5-1,TRBJ2-7,NA,TRBD2,TGCGCCAGCAGCTTTGGACTAGGGGTCTACGAGCAGTACTTC,CASSFGLGVYEQYF
TRBV10-1,TRBJ2-7,few,TRBD1,TGCGCCAGCAGTGGGACAGGGTACGAGCAGTACTTC,CASSGTGYEQYF
TRBV19,TRBJ2-7,NA,TRBD2,TGTGCCAGTAGTATAAGGGGCCGCGGGAGTTCCTACGAGCAGTACTTC,CASSIRGRGSSYEQYF
TRBV7-3,TRBJ2-1,NA,TRBD2,TGTGCCAGCAGCCCGGGACTAGCGGAGGGACATGAGCAGTTCTTC,CASSPGLAEGHEQFF
TRBV15,TRBJ2-1,once,NA,TGTGCCACCAGCAGAGACCAATTCAATGAGCAGTTCTTC,CATSRDQFNEQFF
TRBV5-1,TRBJ1-2,few,NA,TGCGCCAGCAGCTTGGCCTCCGAGACCCACTACACCTTC,CASSLASETHYTF
TRBV25-1,TRBJ2-1,NA,TRBD2,TGTGCCAGCCAGGGACTAGCGGGTGCTAATGAGCAGTTCTTC,CASQGLAGANEQFF
TRBV5-1,TRBJ2-1,NA,NA,TGCGCCAGCAGCTGGACCCTAGCCGGGTACAATGAGCAGTTCTTC,CASSWTLAGYNEQFF
TRBV19,TRBJ2-3,NA,NA,TGTGCCAGTACTCCGGGGTTCACTCAAACCACAGATACGCAGTATTTT,CASTPGFTQTTDTQYF
TRBV9,TRBJ2-2,NA,NA,TGTGCCAGCAGCGTAGATGGGACCGGGGAGCTGTTTTTT,CASSVDGTGELFF
TRBV30,TRBJ1-3,few,NA,TGTGCCTGGAGGTTCCCCTCTGGAAACACCATATATTTT,CAWRFPSGNTIYF
TRBV6-6,TRBJ2-1,NA,TRBD1,TGTGCCAGCAGTGACTGGGACAGGGATGAGCAGTTCTTC,CASSDWDRDEQFF
TRBV5-1,TRBJ1-4,once,TRBD1,TGCGCCAGCAGCTTCCGGACAGGCAATGAAAAACTGTTTTTT,CASSFRTGNEKLFF
TRBV14,TRBJ2-6,NA,NA,TGTGCCAGCAGCCAACGGTGGGTCACGACGTCTGGGGCCAACGTCCTGACTTTC,CASSQRWVTTSGANVLTF
TRBV30,TRBJ2-7,NA,TRBD2,TGTGCCTACCAGACTAGCCCCTACGAGCAGTACTTC,CAYQTSPYEQYF
TRBV4-2,TRBJ1-1,NA,NA,TGTGCCAGCAGGGAATACGGACAGATGAACACTGAAGCTTTCTTT,CASREYGQMNTEAFF
TRBV27,TRBJ1-2,NA,TRBD1,TGTGCCAGCAGCCTGAGACCTGGACAGGGGATGGGTTATGGCTACACCTTC,CASSLRPGQGMGYGYTF
TRBV9,TRBJ2-1,NA,TRBD2,TGTGCCAGCACCCTTCTAGCGGGCAACTACAATGAGCAGTTCTTC,CASTLLAGNYNEQFF
TRBV10-3,TRBJ1-2,few,NA,TGTGCCATCAGTGAGCCGACAATTCAGGGGACGCATGGCTACACCTTC,CAISEPTIQGTHGYTF
TRBV15,TRBJ1-4,NA,NA,TGTGCCACCAGCAGAGAACGTAGAGGGGACCAAAAACTGTTTTTT,CATSRERRGDQKLFF
TRBV7-8,TRBJ2-3,NA,NA,TGTGCCAGCAGCTGGACGGTTAGCACAGATACGCAGTATTTT,CASSWTVSTDTQYF
TRBV7-2,TRBJ2-1,NA,TRBD2,TGTGCCAGCAGGCTAGCGGGAGTTAGTGAGCAGTTCTTC,CASRLAGVSEQFF
TRBV6-6,TRBJ1-1,NA,NA,TGTGCCAGCAGTTCCCTTCAGGGCCTGGACACTGAAGCTTTCTTT,CASSSLQGLDTEAFF
TRBV29-1,TRBJ2-5,NA,NA,TGCAGCGCCGCGAGAGGTCAAGAGACCCAGTACTTC,CSAARGQETQYF
TRBV6-1,TRBJ1-5,NA,NA,TGTGCCAGCACCGTTTCCGGCAATCAGCCCCAGCATTTT,CASTVSGNQPQHF
TRBV27,TRBJ2-7,NA,NA,TGTGCCAGCAGTTTCCTGAACGAGCAGTACTTC,CASSFLNEQYF
TRBV28,TRBJ2-7,NA,NA,TGTGCCAGCAGTTCGACTACCTCCTACGAGCAGTACTTC,CASSSTTSYEQYF
TRBV4-3,TRBJ2-1,once,TRBD2,TGCGCCAGCAGCCAAGACCGGGACTACTCTTTCGACAATGAGCAGTTCTTC,CASSQDRDYSFDNEQFF